This TCR beta chain was retrieved from a study of human T cells and chemical hapten exposure. Study-wide background: Skin on the upper inner arm, roughly 2 cm by roughly 2 cm in size, was sensitized with 2% DPC. Per-sample variation in TCR yield stemmed mainly from small pooled library volume differences.

As to time point: patch test 1, 2 weeks after DPC sensitization. The sample's treatment: therapeutic diphenylcyclopropenone sensitization with weekly scalp DPC. V dropped 0 bases and J dropped 5 bases, with 14 bases sitting between them. The germline V gene encodes CDR1 SGHRS and CDR2 YFSETQ. CDR3 length: 15 amino acids. In this sample, this clonotype turned up a few times. Its antigen is not known. Study-wide results and caveats: After DPC sensitization, TCRs above 1 in 1000 frequency showed no change.

TCRdb used MiXCR to reprocess the RACE reads, holding one entry per CDR3 protein. This table holds around 300,000 distinct CDR3 sequences, under 8% found once. The rearrangement uses TRBV5-1 and TRBJ1-1; D may be TRBD1 (6 bases). Material: whole blood, obtained in connection with sensitization to the hapten diphenylcyclopropenone (DPC). This TCR derives from a woman aged 18 to 35 with alopecia areata. Some clones in this sample may be carry-over from other donors' samples. In nucleotides, the CDR3 is TGCGCCAGCAGCTTGGTCCCGGGGGCCGGGACTGAAGCTTTCTTT. It translates to CASSLVPGAGTEAFF.